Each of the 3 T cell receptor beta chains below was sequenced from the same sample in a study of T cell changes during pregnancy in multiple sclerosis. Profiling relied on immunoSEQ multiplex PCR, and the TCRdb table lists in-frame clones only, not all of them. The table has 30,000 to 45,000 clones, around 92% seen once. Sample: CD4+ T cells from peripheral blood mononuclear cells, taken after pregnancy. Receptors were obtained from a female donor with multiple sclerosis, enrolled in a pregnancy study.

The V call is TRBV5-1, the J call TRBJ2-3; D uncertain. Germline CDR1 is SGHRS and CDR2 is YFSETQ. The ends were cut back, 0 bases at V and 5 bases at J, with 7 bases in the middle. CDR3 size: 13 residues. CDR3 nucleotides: TGCGCCAGCAGCTTGGATTTCGTAGATACGCAGTATTTT. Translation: CASSLDFVDTQYF.

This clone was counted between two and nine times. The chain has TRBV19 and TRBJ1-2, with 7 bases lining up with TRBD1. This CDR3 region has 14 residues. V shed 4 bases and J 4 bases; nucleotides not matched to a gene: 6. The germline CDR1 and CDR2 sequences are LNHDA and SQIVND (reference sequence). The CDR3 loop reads CASSTPGQFYGYTF. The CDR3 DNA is TGTGCCAGTAGTACTCCGGGACAGTTCTATGGCTACACCTTC.

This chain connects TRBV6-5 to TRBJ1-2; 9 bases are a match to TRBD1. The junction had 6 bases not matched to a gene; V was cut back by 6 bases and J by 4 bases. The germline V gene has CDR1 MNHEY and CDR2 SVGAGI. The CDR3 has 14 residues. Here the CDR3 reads CASSPDRGGYGYTF. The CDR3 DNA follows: TGTGCCAGCAGCCCGGACAGGGGAGGCTATGGCTACACCTTC.